This T cell receptor (beta chain) came from a study of T cell responses to AZD1222 COVID-19 vaccine. This CDR3 contains 12 residues. Per the germline V gene, CDR1 is LNHDA and CDR2 is SQIVND (reference sequence). The ends were cut back, 4 bases at V and 5 bases at J, with 6 bases in the middle. This table comes from immunoSEQ multiplex PCR, and its TCRdb copy is limited to in-frame clones, with some not included. In the table there are around 76,000 clones, about 85% of which are singletons. Sample: peripheral blood, taken on day 0 of AZD1222 vaccination. V is TRBV19 and J is TRBJ1-5; D is unresolved. This TCR came from an adult in good health. The CDR3 bases are TGTGCCAGTAGTAACGGGGATCAGCCCCAGCATTTT. This encodes CASSNGDQPQHF.